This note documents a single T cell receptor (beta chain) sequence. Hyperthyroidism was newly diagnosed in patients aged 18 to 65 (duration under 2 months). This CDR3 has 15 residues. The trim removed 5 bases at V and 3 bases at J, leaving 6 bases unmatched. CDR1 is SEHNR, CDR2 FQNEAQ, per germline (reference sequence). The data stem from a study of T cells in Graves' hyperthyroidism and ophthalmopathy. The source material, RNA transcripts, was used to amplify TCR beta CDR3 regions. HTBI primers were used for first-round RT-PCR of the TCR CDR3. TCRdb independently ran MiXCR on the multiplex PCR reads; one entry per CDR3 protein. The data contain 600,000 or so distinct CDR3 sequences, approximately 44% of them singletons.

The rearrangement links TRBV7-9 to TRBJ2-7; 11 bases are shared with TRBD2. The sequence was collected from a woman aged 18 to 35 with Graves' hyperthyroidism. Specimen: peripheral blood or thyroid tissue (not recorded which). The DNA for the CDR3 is TGTGCCAGCAGCCCCCCGACTAGCGGGAACTACGAGCAGTACTTC. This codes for CASSPPTSGNYEQYF.